Listed below are T cell receptor beta chains from one sample, sequenced in a study of regulatory T cells in long-lasting Graves disease. TCRdb reanalysed the multiplex PCR reads using MiXCR and keeps one entry per CDR3 protein. The table lists 400,000 to 500,000 distinct CDR3 sequences, around 13% of them singletons, with approximately 17% in the top ten. The same specimen was also included in a second study, on T cells in Graves' hyperthyroidism and ophthalmopathy.

The sequences come from peripheral blood mononuclear cells (PBMCs), collected at new diagnosis, from a patient treated with antithyroid drugs. The receptors were sampled from a woman in her fifties or sixties with Graves disease. CDR3s include the opening cysteine and the closing phenylalanine or tryptophan. The D gene is left open where the match is weak. Some rows have no size entry. The others give once, few or many, or a class for an expanded clone.

>TRBV28|.|many|TRBJ2-3
CASSTSQGTDTQYF
TGTGCCAGCAGCACCAGTCAGGGTACAGATACGCAGTATTTT
>TRBV11-2|TRBD2|many|TRBJ2-3
CASSRGRGTRTDTQYF
TGTGCCAGCAGCCGAGGTCGAGGGACTAGGACAGATACGCAGTATTTT
>TRBV7-8|.|many|TRBJ1-5
CASSRTWGASNQPQHF
TGTGCCAGCAGCCGGACATGGGGAGCTAGCAATCAGCCCCAGCATTTT
>TRBV28|.|many|TRBJ2-1
CASSLFGELPYNEQFF
TGTGCCAGCAGTTTATTTGGGGAGTTGCCCTACAATGAGCAGTTCTTC
>TRBV7-9|.|few|TRBJ2-5
CATIPGESETQYF
TGTGCCACCATTCCGGGGGAATCGGAGACCCAGTACTTC
>TRBV11-2|.|.|TRBJ2-2
CASSLVGFGTRELFF
TGTGCCAGCAGCTTGGTAGGATTCGGCACCCGGGAGCTGTTTTTT
>TRBV9|TRBD2|many|TRBJ2-1
CASSVGLRGETYNEQFF
TGTGCCAGCAGCGTAGGTCTTCGGGGGGAGACCTACAATGAGCAGTTCTTC
>TRBV30|.|.|TRBJ1-1
CAIRPERGELNTEAFF
TGTGCCATAAGGCCGGAAAGGGGAGAATTGAACACTGAAGCTTTCTTT
>TRBV6-1|.|many|TRBJ2-6
CASSDMSGANVLTF
TGTGCCAGCAGTGACATGTCTGGGGCCAACGTCCTGACTTTC
>TRBV5-6|.|many|TRBJ2-5
CASSLVGSQETQYF
TGTGCCAGCAGCTTAGTGGGGAGCCAAGAGACCCAGTACTTC
>TRBV29-1|TRBD1|.|TRBJ2-7
CSGSQGYSYEQYF
TGCAGCGGTTCACAGGGGTACTCCTACGAGCAGTACTTC
>TRBV5-1|.|few|TRBJ2-3
CASSRQGGTDTQCF
TGCGCCAGCAGTCGGCAGGGGGGCACAGATACGCAGTGTTTT
>TRBV20-1|.|.|TRBJ1-1
CSARVFSVRNTEAFF
TGCAGTGCTAGAGTTTTCTCCGTGCGGAACACTGAAGCTTTCTTT
>TRBV3-1|TRBD2|.|TRBJ2-7
CASSSYSGRGTEQYF
TGTGCCAGCAGCTCCTATAGCGGGAGGGGGACGGAGCAGTACTTC
>TRBV30|TRBD2|many|TRBJ2-3
CAWNKAGGLSTDTQYF
TGTGCCTGGAATAAAGCGGGAGGTCTTAGCACAGATACGCAGTATTTT
>TRBV2|TRBD2|many|TRBJ2-1
CASSAAISGPSYNEQFF
TGTGCCAGCAGTGCCGCCATTAGCGGGCCCTCCTACAATGAGCAGTTCTTC
>TRBV6-1|TRBD1|many|TRBJ1-1
CASTVGQGRGTEAFF
TGTGCCAGCACAGTGGGACAGGGGCGAGGAACTGAAGCTTTCTTT
>TRBV18|TRBD2|.|TRBJ2-1
CASSPPGTSPDYNEQFF
TGTGCCAGCTCACCACCCGGGACTAGTCCAGACTACAATGAGCAGTTCTTC
>TRBV28|TRBD2|.|TRBJ2-7
CASSFQTSGTYEQYF
TGTGCCAGCAGTTTTCAAACTAGCGGCACCTACGAGCAGTACTTC
>TRBV4-2|TRBD2|many|TRBJ2-3
CASSQALAGTDTQYF
TGTGCCAGCAGCCAAGCGCTAGCGGGCACAGATACGCAGTATTTT
>TRBV19|.|.|TRBJ1-1
CASSIGVMNTEAFF
TGTGCCAGTAGTATTGGGGTAATGAACACTGAAGCTTTCTTT
>TRBV24-1|.|many|TRBJ2-1
CATSDPGPAYNEQFF
TGTGCCACCAGTGATCCGGGACCGGCGTACAATGAGCAGTTCTTC
>TRBV20-1|.|many|TRBJ2-5
CSARGWGWEQETQYF
TGCAGTGCTAGAGGGTGGGGTTGGGAGCAAGAGACCCAGTACTTC
>TRBV7-2|.|few|TRBJ1-4
CASSSYRAGEKLFF
TGTGCCAGCAGCTCCTACAGGGCGGGTGAAAAACTGTTTTTT
>TRBV2|TRBD1|many|TRBJ2-3
CASSGGQGSGTDTQYF
TGTGCCAGCAGTGGAGGACAGGGGTCTGGCACAGATACGCAGTATTTT